Sequencing of this T cell receptor beta chain was carried out in a study of Ad26.COV2.S vaccination and SARS-CoV-2 variants. V lost 2 bases to trimming and J lost 1 base; unmatched junction nucleotides: 2. Germline V gene sequence: CDR1 SGHRS, CDR2 YFSETQ. This CDR3 is built from 15 residues. Profiling relied on immunoSEQ multiplex PCR, and the TCRdb table lists in-frame clones only, not all of them. The sample shows roughly 100,000 clones, about three quarters of them seen only once. This TCR derives from a human donor who had recovered from COVID-19. This chain links TRBV5-1 with TRBJ2-2; TRBD2 agrees at 7 bases. The sample in question was peripheral blood, obtained after recovery from COVID-19. The CDR3 is CASSFSGLNTGELFF. The CDR3 DNA reads as TGCGCCAGCAGCTTTAGCGGGCTGAACACCGGGGAGCTGTTTTTT.